This TCR beta chain is from a study of T-cell memory formation after mild COVID-19. There are 14 residues in the CDR3. Trimming pared 4 bases from V and 6 bases from J, leaving 13 bases between. From germline, CDR1 is SEHNR and CDR2 FQNEAQ (reference sequence). A single record per CDR3 protein comes from TCRdb applying MiXCR to the 5' RACE reads. Of more than 80,000 distinct CDR3 sequences in the sample, 12% are singletons; the top ten hold about 27%. For this clonotype: The antigen remains undetermined.

General study results and limits: The finding that pre-infection memory included some responding clones suggested that cross-reactive memory joined. Clones contracting day 15 to 85 were balanced CD4/CD8; later expanders leaned CD4+.

The sample comprised PBMCs or a T cell subset sorted from them (not recorded which). This receptor was taken from an adult woman who had mild COVID-19 (a few samples of this study predate the infection). Cell type and time point are not known. The chain uses TRBV7-9 and TRBJ2-1; no clear D. The CDR3, as DNA: TGTGCCAGCAGCTCCTCCTCCCCCCTCAATGAGCAGTTCTTC. This codes for CASSSSSPLNEQFF.